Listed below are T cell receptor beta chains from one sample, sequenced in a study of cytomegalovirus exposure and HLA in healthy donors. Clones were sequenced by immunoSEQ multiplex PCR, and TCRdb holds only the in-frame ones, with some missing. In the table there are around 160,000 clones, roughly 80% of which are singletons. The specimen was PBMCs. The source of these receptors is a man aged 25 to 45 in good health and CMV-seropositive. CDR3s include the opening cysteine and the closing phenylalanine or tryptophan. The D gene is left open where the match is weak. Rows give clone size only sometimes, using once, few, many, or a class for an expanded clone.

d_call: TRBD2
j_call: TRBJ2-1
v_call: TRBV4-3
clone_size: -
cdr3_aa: CASSQDRGLTSGRYNEQFF
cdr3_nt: TGCGCCAGCAGCCAAGATCGGGGGCTCACTAGCGGGAGGTACAATGAGCAGTTCTTC

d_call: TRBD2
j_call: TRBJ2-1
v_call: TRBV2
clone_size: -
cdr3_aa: CASRTTSGGARQFF
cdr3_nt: TGTGCCAGCAGGACGACTAGCGGGGGGGCTAGGCAGTTCTTC

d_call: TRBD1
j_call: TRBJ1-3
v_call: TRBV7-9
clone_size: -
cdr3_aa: CASSLVGTVSSSGNTIYF
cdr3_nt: TGTGCCAGCAGCTTAGTCGGGACAGTCTCTTCCTCTGGAAACACCATATATTTT

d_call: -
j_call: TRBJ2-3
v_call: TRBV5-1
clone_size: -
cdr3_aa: CASSLTDTQYF
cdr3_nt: TGCGCCAGCAGCCTAACAGATACGCAGTATTTT

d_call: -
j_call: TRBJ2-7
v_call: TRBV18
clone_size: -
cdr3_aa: CASSRQNEQYF
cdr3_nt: TGTGCCAGCTCACGTCAAAACGAGCAGTACTTC

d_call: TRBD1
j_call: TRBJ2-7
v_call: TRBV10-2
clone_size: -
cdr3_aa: CASAPAQGVYEQYF
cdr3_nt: TGCGCCAGCGCCCCGGCACAGGGGGTTTACGAGCAGTACTTC

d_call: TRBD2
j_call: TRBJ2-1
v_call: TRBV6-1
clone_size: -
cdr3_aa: CASGTSGMNEQFF
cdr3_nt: TGTGCCAGCGGGACTAGCGGGATGAATGAGCAGTTCTTC

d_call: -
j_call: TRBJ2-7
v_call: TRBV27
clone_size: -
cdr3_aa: CASSFGWGGRVYEQYF
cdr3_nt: TGTGCCAGCAGTTTTGGCTGGGGAGGCAGGGTCTACGAGCAGTACTTC

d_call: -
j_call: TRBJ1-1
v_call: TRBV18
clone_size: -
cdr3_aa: CASSPQNEAGEGFF
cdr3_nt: TGTGCCAGCTCACCACAAAATGAGGCAGGGGAGGGTTTCTTT

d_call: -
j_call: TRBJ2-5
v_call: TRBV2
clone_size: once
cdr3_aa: CASSTRPRETQYF
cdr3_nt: TGTGCCAGCAGCACAAGACCTAGAGAGACCCAGTACTTC

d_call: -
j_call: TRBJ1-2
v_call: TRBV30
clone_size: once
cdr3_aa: CAWSSSRGRYGYTF
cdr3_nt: TGTGCCTGGAGTTCGAGCAGGGGAAGGTATGGCTACACCTTC

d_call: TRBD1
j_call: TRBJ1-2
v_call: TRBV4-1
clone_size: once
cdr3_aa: CASSQEVTGGNYGYTF
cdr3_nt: TGCGCCAGCAGCCAAGAGGTAACAGGGGGGAACTATGGCTACACCTTC

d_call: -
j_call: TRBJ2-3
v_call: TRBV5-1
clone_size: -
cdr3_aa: CASSFVATPSADTQYF
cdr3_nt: TGCGCCAGCAGCTTCGTAGCGACCCCCTCGGCAGATACGCAGTATTTT

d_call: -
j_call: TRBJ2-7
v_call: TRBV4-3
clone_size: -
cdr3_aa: CASSQDPYLSYEQYF
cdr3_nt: TGCGCCAGCAGCCAAGATCCCTACCTCTCCTACGAGCAGTACTTC

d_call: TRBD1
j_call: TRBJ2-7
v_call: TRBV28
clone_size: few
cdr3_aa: CASSLWDRVDEQYF
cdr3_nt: TGTGCCAGCAGTTTATGGGACAGGGTCGACGAGCAGTACTTC

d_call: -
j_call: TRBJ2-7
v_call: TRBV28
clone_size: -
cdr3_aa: CASSLSSGDGEQYF
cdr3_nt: TGTGCCAGCAGTTTATCGTCAGGGGACGGCGAGCAGTACTTC

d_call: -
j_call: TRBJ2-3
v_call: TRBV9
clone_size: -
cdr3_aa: CASSVDNTDTQYF
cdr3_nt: TGTGCCAGCAGCGTAGACAACACAGATACGCAGTATTTT

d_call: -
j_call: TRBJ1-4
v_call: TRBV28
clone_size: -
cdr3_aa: CASSLKSEKLFF
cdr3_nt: TGTGCCAGCAGTTTAAAGAGCGAAAAACTGTTTTTT

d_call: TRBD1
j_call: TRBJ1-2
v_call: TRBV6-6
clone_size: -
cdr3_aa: CASSYSMQGDYGYTF
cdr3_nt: TGTGCCAGCAGTTACTCGATGCAGGGGGACTATGGCTACACCTTC

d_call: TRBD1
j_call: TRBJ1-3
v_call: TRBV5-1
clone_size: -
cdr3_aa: CASSFGRGLGNTIYF
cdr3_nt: TGCGCCAGCAGCTTTGGCAGGGGGCTAGGAAACACCATATATTTT

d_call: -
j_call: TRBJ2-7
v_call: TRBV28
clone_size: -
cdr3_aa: CASSLSGSDEQYF
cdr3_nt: TGTGCCAGCAGTTTATCGGGGAGTGACGAGCAGTACTTC

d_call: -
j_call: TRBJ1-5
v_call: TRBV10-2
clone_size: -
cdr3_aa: CASSSGGGTDSNQPQHF
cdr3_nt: TGCGCCAGCAGCTCCGGGGGGGGGACTGATAGCAATCAGCCCCAGCATTTT

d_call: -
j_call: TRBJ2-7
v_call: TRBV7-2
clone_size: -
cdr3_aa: CASSLGAGHGEQYF
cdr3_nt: TGTGCCAGCAGCTTAGGTGCAGGACACGGCGAGCAGTACTTC

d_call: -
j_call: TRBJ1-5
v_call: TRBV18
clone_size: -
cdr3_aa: CASSPMSGQTNQPQHF
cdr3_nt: TGTGCCAGCTCACCAATGAGTGGGCAGACGAATCAGCCCCAGCATTTT

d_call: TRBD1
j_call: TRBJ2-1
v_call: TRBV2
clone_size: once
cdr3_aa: CASSEAGTGRDEQFF
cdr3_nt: TGTGCCAGCAGTGAAGCCGGGACAGGGCGCGATGAGCAGTTCTTC

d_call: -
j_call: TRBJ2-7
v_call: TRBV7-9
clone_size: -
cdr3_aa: CASTALRVGEQYF
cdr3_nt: TGTGCCAGCACCGCACTTCGGGTTGGCGAGCAGTACTTC

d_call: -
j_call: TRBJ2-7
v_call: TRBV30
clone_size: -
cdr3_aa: CAWSRDTYEQYF
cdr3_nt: TGTGCCTGGAGCCGGGACACGTACGAGCAGTACTTC

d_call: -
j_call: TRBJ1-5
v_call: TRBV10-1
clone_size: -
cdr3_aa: CASSVDSYNQPQHF
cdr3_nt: TGCGCCAGCAGTGTAGACAGTTACAATCAGCCCCAGCATTTT

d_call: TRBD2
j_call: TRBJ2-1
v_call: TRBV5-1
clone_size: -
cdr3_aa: CASSGLAGGSNEQFF
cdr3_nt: TGCGCCAGCAGCGGGCTAGCGGGGGGGTCCAATGAGCAGTTCTTC

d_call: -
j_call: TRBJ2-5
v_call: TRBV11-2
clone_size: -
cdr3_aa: CASSLDGRVEETQYF
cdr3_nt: TGTGCCAGCAGCTTAGATGGCAGGGTCGAAGAGACCCAGTACTTC

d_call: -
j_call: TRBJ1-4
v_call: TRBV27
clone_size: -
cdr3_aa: CASRARRATNEKLFF
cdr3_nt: TGTGCCAGCAGAGCGAGACGGGCAACTAATGAAAAACTGTTTTTT

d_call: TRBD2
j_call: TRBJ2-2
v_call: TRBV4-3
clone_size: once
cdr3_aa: CASSQALLSGTNTGELFF
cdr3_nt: TGCGCCAGCAGCCAAGCCCTTCTTAGCGGGACGAACACCGGGGAGCTGTTTTTT

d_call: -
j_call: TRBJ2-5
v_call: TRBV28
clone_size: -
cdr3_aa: CASSLSQAPETQYF
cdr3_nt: TGTGCCAGCAGTTTATCGCAGGCCCCGGAGACCCAGTACTTC

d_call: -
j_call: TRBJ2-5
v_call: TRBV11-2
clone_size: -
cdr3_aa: CASSLDSRETQYF
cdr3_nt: TGTGCCAGCAGCTTAGATTCGAGAGAGACCCAGTACTTC

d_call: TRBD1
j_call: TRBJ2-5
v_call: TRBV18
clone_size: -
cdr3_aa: CASSPPRTGGVETQYF
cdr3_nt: TGTGCCAGCTCACCACCAAGGACAGGGGGCGTGGAGACCCAGTACTTC

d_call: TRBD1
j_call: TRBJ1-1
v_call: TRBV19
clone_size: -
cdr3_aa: CASRTGPYTEAFF
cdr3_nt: TGTGCCAGTCGGACAGGGCCGTACACTGAAGCTTTCTTT

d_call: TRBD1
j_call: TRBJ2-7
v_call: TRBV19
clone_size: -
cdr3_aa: CASSIGTGTGLDEQYF
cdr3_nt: TGTGCCAGTAGTATTGGGACCGGGACAGGTCTTGACGAGCAGTACTTC

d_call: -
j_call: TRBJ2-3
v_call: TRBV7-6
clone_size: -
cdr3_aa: CASSLTTRDTQYF
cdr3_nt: TGTGCCAGCAGCTTAACGACCAGGGATACGCAGTATTTT

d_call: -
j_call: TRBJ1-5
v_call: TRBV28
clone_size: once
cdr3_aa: CASSTGQKRQPQHF
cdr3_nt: TGTGCCAGCAGCACTGGACAGAAAAGGCAGCCCCAGCATTTT

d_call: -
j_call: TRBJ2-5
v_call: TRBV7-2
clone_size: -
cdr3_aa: CASSLALNQETQYF
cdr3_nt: TGTGCCAGCAGCTTAGCCCTAAACCAAGAGACCCAGTACTTC

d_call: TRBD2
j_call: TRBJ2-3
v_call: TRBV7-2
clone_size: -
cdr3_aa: CASSSTSGGADTQYF
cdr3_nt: TGTGCCAGCAGCTCGACTAGCGGGGGGGCAGATACGCAGTATTTT

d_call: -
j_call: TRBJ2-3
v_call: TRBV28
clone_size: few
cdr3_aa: CASNIFTGGRTDTQYF
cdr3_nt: TGTGCCAGCAACATTTTTACGGGGGGCAGGACAGATACGCAGTATTTT

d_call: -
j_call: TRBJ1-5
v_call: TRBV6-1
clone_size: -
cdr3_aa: CASSEGQAHRPQHF
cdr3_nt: TGTGCCAGCAGTGAAGGACAGGCCCACCGGCCCCAGCATTTT

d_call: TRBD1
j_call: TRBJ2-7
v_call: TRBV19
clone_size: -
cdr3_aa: CASSPSRRRGRLLEQYF
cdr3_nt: TGTGCCAGTAGTCCCTCCCGGCGAAGGGGGCGCCTCCTCGAGCAGTACTTC